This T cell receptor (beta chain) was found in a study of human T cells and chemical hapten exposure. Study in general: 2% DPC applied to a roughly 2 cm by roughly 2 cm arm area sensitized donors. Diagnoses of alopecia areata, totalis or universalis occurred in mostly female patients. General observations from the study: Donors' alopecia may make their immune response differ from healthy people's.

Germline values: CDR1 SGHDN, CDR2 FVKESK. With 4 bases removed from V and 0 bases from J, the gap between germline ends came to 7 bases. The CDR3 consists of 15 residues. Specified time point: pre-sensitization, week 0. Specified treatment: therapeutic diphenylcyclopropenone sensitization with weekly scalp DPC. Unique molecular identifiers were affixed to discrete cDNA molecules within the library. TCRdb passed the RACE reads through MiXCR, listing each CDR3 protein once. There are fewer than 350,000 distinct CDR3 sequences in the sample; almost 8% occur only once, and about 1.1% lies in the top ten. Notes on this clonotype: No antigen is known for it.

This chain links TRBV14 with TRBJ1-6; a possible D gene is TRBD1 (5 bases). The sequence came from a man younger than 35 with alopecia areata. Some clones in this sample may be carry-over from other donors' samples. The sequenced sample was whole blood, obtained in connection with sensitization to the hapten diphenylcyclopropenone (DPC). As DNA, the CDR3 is TGTGCCAGCAGCCGACAGCGCTCCTATAATTCACCCCTCCACTTT. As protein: CASSRQRSYNSPLHF.